This is a list of T cell receptor beta chains from one sample in a study of shared clonotypes between healthy human individuals. TCRdb keeps only in-frame clones here, not all; method: immunoSEQ multiplex PCR. This table has roughly 550,000 clones, less than 97% appearing once. Sequencing was done on a sample of naive CD8+ T cells sorted from blood. Receptor source: a woman aged 25-40 years in good health. Both conserved end residues are part of each CDR3. The order of the fields is J gene, V gene, CDR3 protein.

>TRBJ2-5|TRBV29-1
CSVERLAEQYF
>TRBJ2-3|TRBV5-1
CASSLTRDPTDTQYF
>TRBJ2-7|TRBV6-6
CASSYGQEYYEQYF
>TRBJ2-1|TRBV9
CASSVVLEQFF
>TRBJ1-4|TRBV28
CASSPDGVSTNEKLFF
>TRBJ2-1|TRBV28
CASSRRPDGGNEQFF
>TRBJ1-4|TRBV28
CASSLGVGSDLEKLFF
>TRBJ2-7|TRBV2
CASTLFAGGGAYEQYF
>TRBJ2-7|TRBV6-5
CASSSRDSTYEQYF
>TRBJ1-4|TRBV13
CASSPPLRDGEEKLFF
>TRBJ2-5|TRBV10-3
CAISAEREGRGTQYF